This TCR beta chain was identified during a study of spatial heterogeneity in lung cancer. For the study at large: Sequence detection consistently recorded a greater number of beta-chain than alpha-chain sequences. Findings of the study overall: At resection, ubiquitous expanded tumor TCRs appeared in blood more than at follow-up.

Time point: sample taken at primary tumor resection. The authors sequenced whole RNA from tumor, nontumor lung or frozen PBMC without sorting. Untreated early-stage non-small cell lung cancer patients, about 70 in total, were the donors. The CDR3 has 15 amino acids. The V end lost 3 bases, the J end lost 0 bases, and 11 bases lay between the germline ends. Germline V gene data show CDR1 as SGHKS and CDR2 as YYEKEE (reference sequence). Points on this clonotype: What it binds is not known.

Each molecule of TCR cDNA was tagged with one unique molecular identifier. TCRdb processed the 5' RACE reads anew with MiXCR; each CDR3 protein has one entry. Seen here are 80,000 to 95,000 distinct CDR3 sequences, approximately 8.2% observed once, and the top ten hold 6.9%. This TCR came from a male donor with early-stage non-small cell lung cancer. The chain combines TRBV5-5 with TRBJ2-3; D is perhaps TRBD1 (5 bases). The material sequenced was PBMCs, taken at surgery. The CDR3 spells CASSSQGPSTDTQYF. CDR3 in DNA: TGTGCCAGCAGCTCCCAGGGTCCTAGCACAGATACGCAGTATTTT.